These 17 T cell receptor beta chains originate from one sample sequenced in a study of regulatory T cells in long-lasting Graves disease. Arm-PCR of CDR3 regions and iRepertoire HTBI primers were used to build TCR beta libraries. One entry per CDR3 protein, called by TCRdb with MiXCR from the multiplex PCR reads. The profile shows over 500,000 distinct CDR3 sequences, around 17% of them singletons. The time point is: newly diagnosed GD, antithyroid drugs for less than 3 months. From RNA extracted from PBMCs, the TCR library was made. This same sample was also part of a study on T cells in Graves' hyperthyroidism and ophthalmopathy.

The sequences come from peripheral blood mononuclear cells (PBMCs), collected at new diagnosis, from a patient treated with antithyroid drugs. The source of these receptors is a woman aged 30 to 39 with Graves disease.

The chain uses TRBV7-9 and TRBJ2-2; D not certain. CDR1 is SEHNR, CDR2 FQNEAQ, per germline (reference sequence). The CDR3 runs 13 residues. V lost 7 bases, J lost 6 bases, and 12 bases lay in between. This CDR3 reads CASTPTSPGELFF. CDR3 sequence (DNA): TGTGCCAGCACCCCCACGAGTCCCGGGGAGCTGTTTTTT.

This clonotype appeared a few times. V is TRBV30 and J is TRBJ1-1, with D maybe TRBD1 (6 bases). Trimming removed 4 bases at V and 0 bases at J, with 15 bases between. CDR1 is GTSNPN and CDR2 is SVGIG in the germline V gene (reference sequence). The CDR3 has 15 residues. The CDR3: CAWTKDRIMNTEAFF. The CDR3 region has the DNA TGTGCCTGGACGAAGGACAGAATCATGAACACTGAAGCTTTCTTT.

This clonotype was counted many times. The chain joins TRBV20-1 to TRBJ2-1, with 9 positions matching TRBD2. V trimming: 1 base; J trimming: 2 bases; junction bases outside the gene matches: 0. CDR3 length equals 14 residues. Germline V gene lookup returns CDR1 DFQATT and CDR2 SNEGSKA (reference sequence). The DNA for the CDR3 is TGCAGTGCTAGAGGACTAGCGGCCTACAATGAGCAGTTCTTC. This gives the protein CSARGLAAYNEQFF.

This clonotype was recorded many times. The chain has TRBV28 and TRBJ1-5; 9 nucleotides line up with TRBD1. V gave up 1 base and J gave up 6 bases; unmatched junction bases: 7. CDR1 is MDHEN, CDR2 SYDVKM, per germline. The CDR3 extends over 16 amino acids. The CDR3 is CASSLLYRGRVQPQHF. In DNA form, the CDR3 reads TGTGCCAGCAGTTTATTGTACAGGGGGCGCGTTCAGCCCCAGCATTTT.

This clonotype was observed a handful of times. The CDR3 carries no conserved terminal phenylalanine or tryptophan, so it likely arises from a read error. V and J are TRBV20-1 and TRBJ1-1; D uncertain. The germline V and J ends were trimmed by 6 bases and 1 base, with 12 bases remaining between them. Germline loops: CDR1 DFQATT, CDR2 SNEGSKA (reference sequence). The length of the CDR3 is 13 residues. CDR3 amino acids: CSAQIRENTEAFL. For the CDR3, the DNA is TGCAGTGCCCAAATACGAGAGAACACTGAAGCTTTCCTT.

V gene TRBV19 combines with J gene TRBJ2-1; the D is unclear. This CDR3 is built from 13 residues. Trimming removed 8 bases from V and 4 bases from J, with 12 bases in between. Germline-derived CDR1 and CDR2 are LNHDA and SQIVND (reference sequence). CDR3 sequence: CASWSDNYNEQFF. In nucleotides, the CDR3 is TGTGCCAGTTGGAGCGACAATTACAATGAGCAGTTCTTC.

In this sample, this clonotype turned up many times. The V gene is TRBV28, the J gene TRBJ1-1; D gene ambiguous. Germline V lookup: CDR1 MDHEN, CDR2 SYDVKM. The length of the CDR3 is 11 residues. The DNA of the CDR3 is TGTAGGATAGGGAGGAACACTGAAGCTTTCTTT. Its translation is CRIGRNTEAFF.

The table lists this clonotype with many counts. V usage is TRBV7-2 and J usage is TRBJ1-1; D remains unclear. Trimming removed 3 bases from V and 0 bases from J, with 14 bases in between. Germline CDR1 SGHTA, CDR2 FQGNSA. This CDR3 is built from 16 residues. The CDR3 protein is CASSFSSTQLNTEAFF. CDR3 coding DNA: TGTGCCAGCAGCTTCTCCTCGACACAATTGAACACTGAAGCTTTCTTT.

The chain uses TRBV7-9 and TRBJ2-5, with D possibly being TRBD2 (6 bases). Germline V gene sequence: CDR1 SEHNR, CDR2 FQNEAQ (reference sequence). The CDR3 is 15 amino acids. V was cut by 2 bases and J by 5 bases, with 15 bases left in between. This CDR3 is CASSLLLEAGETQYF. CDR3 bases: TGTGCCAGCAGCTTACTTTTGGAGGCGGGGGAGACCCAGTACTTC.

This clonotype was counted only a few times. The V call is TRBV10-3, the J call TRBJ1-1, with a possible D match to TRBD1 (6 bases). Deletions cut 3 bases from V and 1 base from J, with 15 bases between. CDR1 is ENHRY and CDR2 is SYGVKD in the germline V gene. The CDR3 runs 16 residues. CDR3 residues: CAISDGGRRANTEAFF. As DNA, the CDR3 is TGTGCCATCAGTGATGGGGGCCGCAGGGCGAACACTGAAGCTTTCTTT.

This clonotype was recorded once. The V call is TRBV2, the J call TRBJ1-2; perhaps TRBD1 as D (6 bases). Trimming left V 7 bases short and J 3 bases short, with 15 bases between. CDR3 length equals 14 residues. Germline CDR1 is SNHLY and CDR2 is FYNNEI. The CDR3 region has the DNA TGTGCCAGCACGGCACCGGGACAACACTATGGCTACACCTTC. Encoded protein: CASTAPGQHYGYTF.

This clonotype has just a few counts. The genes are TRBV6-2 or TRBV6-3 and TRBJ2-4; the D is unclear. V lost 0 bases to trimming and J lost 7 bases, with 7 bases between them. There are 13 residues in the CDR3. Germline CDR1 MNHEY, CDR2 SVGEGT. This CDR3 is CASSYSSWNIQYF. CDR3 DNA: TGTGCCAGCAGTTACTCCAGCTGGAACATTCAGTACTTC.

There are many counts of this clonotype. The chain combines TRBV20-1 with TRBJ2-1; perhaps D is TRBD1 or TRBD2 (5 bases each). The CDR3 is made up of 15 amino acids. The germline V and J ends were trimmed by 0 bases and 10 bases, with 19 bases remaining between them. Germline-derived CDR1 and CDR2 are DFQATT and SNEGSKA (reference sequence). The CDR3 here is CSARDGAGRGGEQFF. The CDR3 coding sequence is TGCAGTGCTAGAGATGGCGCAGGGAGAGGAGGCGAGCAGTTCTTC.

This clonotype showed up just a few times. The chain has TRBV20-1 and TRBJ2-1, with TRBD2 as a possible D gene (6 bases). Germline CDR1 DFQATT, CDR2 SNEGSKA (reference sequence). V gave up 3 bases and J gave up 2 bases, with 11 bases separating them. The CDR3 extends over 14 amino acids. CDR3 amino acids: CSARGGATYNEQFF. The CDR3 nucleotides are TGCAGTGCTAGGGGCGGGGCAACCTACAATGAGCAGTTCTTC.

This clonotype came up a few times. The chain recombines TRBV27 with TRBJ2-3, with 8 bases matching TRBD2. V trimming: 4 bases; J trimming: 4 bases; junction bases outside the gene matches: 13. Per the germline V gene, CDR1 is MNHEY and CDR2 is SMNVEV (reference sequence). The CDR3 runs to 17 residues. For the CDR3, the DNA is TGTGCCAGCAGTTCACTTATGGGGAGCGGGAGTCCAGATACGCAGTATTTT. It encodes CASSSLMGSGSPDTQYF.

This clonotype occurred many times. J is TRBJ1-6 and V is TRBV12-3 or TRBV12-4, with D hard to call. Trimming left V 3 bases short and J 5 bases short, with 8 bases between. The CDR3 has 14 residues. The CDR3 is CASSFGRNNSPLHF. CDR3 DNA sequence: TGTGCCAGCAGTTTCGGGCGGAATAATTCACCCCTCCACTTT.

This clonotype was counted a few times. The CDR3 DNA follows: TGCGCCAGCAGCTTACAAGCGGGAGGGGCAGATACGCAGTATTTT. It is translated as CASSLQAGGADTQYF. The chain has TRBV5-1 and TRBJ2-3; the match to TRBD2 covers 10 bases. Germline V gives CDR1 SGHRS, CDR2 YFSETQ. With 2 bases clipped from V and 4 bases from J, the junction kept 4 bases outside the gene matches. The CDR3 totals 15 residues. The complete variable domain, with remaining parts taken from reference TRBV5-1 and TRBJ2-3, reads KAGVTQTPRYLIKTRGQQVTLSCSPISGHRSVSWYQQTPGQGLQFLFEYFSETQRNKGNFPGRFSGRQFSNSRSEMNVSTLELGDSALYLCASSLQAGGADTQYFGPGTRLTVL.